What follows are 20 T cell receptor beta chains derived from one specimen sequenced in a study of T cell changes during pregnancy in multiple sclerosis. The protocol was immunoSEQ multiplex PCR, while the TCRdb copy is restricted to in-frame clones and leaves out a portion. The data show approximately 64,000 clones, 90% seen once. The source material was peripheral blood, sampled in the second trimester of pregnancy. Every receptor here comes from a female donor in good health, enrolled as a control in a pregnancy study.

The chain recombines TRBV5-6 with TRBJ1-1, with no clear D. Deletions cut 4 bases from V and 0 bases from J, with 7 bases between. This CDR3 has 13 residues. Germline V gene sequence: CDR1 SGHDT, CDR2 YYEEEE. The CDR3 reads CASSRIVNTEAFF. CDR3 sequence (DNA): TGTGCCAGCAGCCGTATAGTGAACACTGAAGCTTTCTTT.

V is TRBV7-9 and J is TRBJ2-2; D is perhaps TRBD2 (6 bases). Looked up from germline, CDR1 is SEHNR and CDR2 is FQNEAQ (reference sequence). The CDR3 totals 15 residues. V was shortened by 11 bases and J by 4 bases, with 20 bases between the two germline ends. The CDR3 is CAGDSGVEFTGELFF. The CDR3 DNA reads TGTGCCGGGGACTCGGGGGTAGAGTTCACCGGGGAGCTGTTTTTT.

The chain uses TRBV7-3 and TRBJ2-1; tentative D call: TRBD2 (5 bases). The V end was cut by 1 base, the J end by 6 bases, with 7 bases between. There are 13 residues in the CDR3. Germline CDR1 SGHTA, CDR2 FQGTGA. The CDR3 region has the DNA TGTGCCAGCAGCTTAAGAGGGAGCAATGAGCAGTTCTTC. Translation gives CASSLRGSNEQFF.

The V gene is TRBV7-3, the J gene TRBJ1-2, with a possible D match to TRBD1 (5 bases). The CDR3 sequence is 13 residues long. Germline V CDR1 and CDR2: SGHTA, FQGTGA. Trimming took off 1 base at V and 5 bases at J, with 8 bases between the two ends. CDR3 DNA sequence: TGTGCCAGCAGCTTAAGACAGATATATGGCTACACCTTC. Protein sequence: CASSLRQIYGYTF.

This chain links TRBV5-1 with TRBJ1-6; TRBD1 might be the D (6 bases). CDR1 and CDR2 (germline): SGHRS, YFSETQ. This CDR3 has 15 amino acids. V dropped 2 bases and J dropped 5 bases, with 11 bases sitting between them. The CDR3 loop is CASSLQGPNNSPLHF. The CDR3 DNA reads as TGCGCCAGCAGCTTACAGGGACCAAATAATTCACCCCTCCACTTT.

The chain joins TRBV6-5 to TRBJ2-1; D is possibly TRBD1 (6 bases). Germline assignment: CDR1 MNHEY and CDR2 SVGAGI. Trimming shortened V by 5 bases and J by 7 bases, and 15 bases separated the two germline ends. This CDR3 is 14 amino acids long. The CDR3 loop reads CASSARDKKNEQFF. CDR3 bases: TGTGCCAGCAGTGCCCGGGACAAAAAAAATGAGCAGTTCTTC.

This clone was observed once. V and J are TRBV7-9 and TRBJ2-1, with D possibly TRBD2 on 5 matching bases. The CDR3 loop spans 15 amino acids. The V gene lost 5 bases and the J gene lost 8 bases, with 19 bases spanning the gap. Looked up from germline, CDR1 is SEHNR and CDR2 is FQNEAQ (reference sequence). CDR3 bases: TGTGCCAGCAGCCCACCCAGAACTAGGATCTATGAGCAGTTCTTC. Amino acid sequence: CASSPPRTRIYEQFF.

The chain uses TRBV5-1 and TRBJ2-5, with 7 bases that match TRBD1. Germline CDR1 reads SGHRS; CDR2 reads YFSETQ. V shed 0 bases and J 4 bases; nucleotides not matched to a gene: 6. CDR3 length equals 15 residues. CDR3 region: CASSLGTGNRETQYF. The CDR3 nucleotides read TGCGCCAGCAGCTTGGGGACAGGTAATCGAGAGACCCAGTACTTC.

The V gene is TRBV4-1, the J gene TRBJ2-3, with D unresolved. Germline CDR1 is MGHRA and CDR2 is YSYEKL. The CDR3 covers 16 residues. The V and J ends lost 1 base and 3 bases respectively, with 14 bases between them. CDR3 nucleotide sequence: TGCGCCAGCAGCCAAGTCGATCTGGGCTTTACAGATACGCAGTATTTT. Protein sequence: CASSQVDLGFTDTQYF.

The V gene is TRBV6-5, the J gene TRBJ2-3, with a weak D call TRBD1 (5 bases). Germline CDR1 MNHEY, CDR2 SVGAGI. Trimming removed 6 bases at V and 7 bases at J, with 14 bases between. The CDR3 has 13 amino acids. The CDR3 loop is CASRKGRANTQYF. CDR3 nucleotides: TGTGCCAGCAGAAAGGGCAGGGCGAATACGCAGTATTTT.

The chain recombines TRBV11-2 with TRBJ1-1; D not certain. This CDR3 region has 14 residues. Germline-derived CDR1 and CDR2 are SGHAT and FQNNGV. Trimming cost V 1 base and J 1 base, with 7 bases left between them. The CDR3 DNA sequence: TGTGCCAGCAGCTTAGGGGCAGCGAACACTGAAGCTTTCTTT. Translating gives CASSLGAANTEAFF.

The sample holds one count of this clone. The gene calls are TRBV10-3 and TRBJ1-2; D is uncertain. The V gene lost 2 bases and the J gene lost 4 bases, with 11 bases spanning the gap. This CDR3 comprises 14 residues. Germline V gene data show CDR1 as ENHRY and CDR2 as SYGVKD. In DNA, the CDR3 is TGTGCCATCAGTGAGAACCACCGAGGCTATGGCTACACCTTC. Protein product: CAISENHRGYGYTF.

V usage is TRBV7-9 and J usage is TRBJ2-1; 7 nucleotides align to TRBD2. The germline CDR1 and CDR2 sequences are SEHNR and FQNEAQ (reference sequence). The V and J ends lost 8 bases and 4 bases, in that order; junction bases with no gene match: 17. The CDR3 runs to 17 residues. The CDR3 loop is CASERTSNPQRYNEQFF. The CDR3 DNA reads TGTGCCAGCGAGAGGACTAGTAATCCACAACGATACAATGAGCAGTTCTTC.

This chain joins TRBV7-8 and TRBJ2-3; D might be TRBD2 (6 bases). CDR1 is SGHVS and CDR2 is FQNEAQ in the germline V gene. The CDR3 totals 14 residues. The V end was cut by 5 bases, the J end by 3 bases, with 12 bases between. CDR3 residues: CASSVPGGTDTQYF. The DNA for the CDR3 is TGTGCCAGCAGCGTACCTGGAGGGACAGATACGCAGTATTTT.

The chain employs TRBV6-1 and TRBJ1-5; D possibly corresponds to TRBD1 (6 bases). CDR1 and CDR2 from the germline V gene are MNHNS and SASEGT. The CDR3 runs 15 residues. Trimming left V 5 bases short and J 2 bases short, with 13 bases between. The DNA for the CDR3 is TGTGCCAGCAGTCCTGGGGGCGCGGGCAATCAGCCCCAGCATTTT. This codes for CASSPGGAGNQPQHF.

The CDR3: CASSLSRQVNTEAFF. CDR3 in DNA: TGTGCCAGCAGTTTATCCCGGCAGGTGAACACTGAAGCTTTCTTT. The chain uses TRBV28 and TRBJ1-1; unclear D gene. This CDR3 is 15 amino acids long. Trimming took 1 base from V and 0 from J, leaving 9 bases between them. Looked up from germline, CDR1 is MDHEN and CDR2 is SYDVKM. The variable domain in full, with the rest retrieved from reference TRBV28 and TRBJ1-1, is DVKVTQSSRYLVKRTGEKVFLECVQDMDHENMFWYRQDPGLGLRLIYFSYDVKMKEKGDIPEGYSVSREKKERFSLILESASTNQTSMYLCASSLSRQVNTEAFFGQGTRLTVV.

This clone was recorded once. The V gene is TRBV15, the J gene TRBJ2-1; D uncertain. The CDR3 contains 13 residues. V was cut by 6 bases and J by 2 bases, with 8 bases left in between. CDR1 and CDR2 from the germline V gene are LNHNV and YYDKDF (reference sequence). The CDR3 sequence: CATRTPPYNEQFF. CDR3 coding DNA: TGTGCCACCAGGACTCCCCCCTACAATGAGCAGTTCTTC.

The CDR3 reads CASSEETANSNQPQHF. The CDR3 DNA is TGTGCCAGCTCAGAGGAGACAGCAAATAGCAATCAGCCCCAGCATTTT. The V gene is TRBV18, the J gene TRBJ1-5; D is possibly TRBD1 (5 bases). Trimming removed 5 bases at V and 0 bases at J, with 14 bases between. Germline V gene data show CDR1 as KGHSH and CDR2 as LQKENI. The CDR3 totals 16 residues.

V gene TRBV18 combines with J gene TRBJ2-3; TRBD2 matches 9 bases. V shed 3 bases and J 2 bases; nucleotides not matched to a gene: 6. Germline CDR1 KGHSH, CDR2 LQKENI. This CDR3 is built from 16 residues. CDR3 loop: CASSPALAGPTDTQYF. CDR3 nucleotides: TGTGCCAGCTCACCCGCCCTAGCGGGACCCACAGATACGCAGTATTTT.

The rearrangement joins TRBV7-9 to TRBJ1-2; 8 positions match TRBD1. The V and J ends lost 6 bases and 5 bases, in that order; junction bases with no gene match: 5. This CDR3 is 13 amino acids long. The V gene's germline CDR1 is SEHNR and CDR2 FQNEAQ (reference sequence). The DNA for the CDR3 is TGTGCCAGCAGTGAGACAGGGGAGTATGGCTACACCTTC. The encoded protein is CASSETGEYGYTF.